This T cell receptor (beta chain) is from a study of T cells after yellow fever vaccination. Points from the study as a whole: Reappearance after the booster was seen for most primary-vaccination clones, at 96% CD4 and 88% CD8.

As to this clonotype: Its antigen is still unknown.

The 5'RACE template-switching step produced TCR cDNA and added a universal primer site and UMIs. In TCRdb, the 5' RACE reads were re-called with MiXCR into one record per CDR3 protein. The sample includes some 68,000 distinct CDR3 sequences, approximately 6.1% of them seen just once. V lost 3 bases and J 2 bases, leaving 11 bases between the germline ends. This CDR3 region has 14 residues. From germline, CDR1 is SGHNT and CDR2 YYREEE (reference sequence). This TCR came from a man younger than 35 who received the YFV17D yellow fever vaccine. The source material was CD8+ T cells sorted from PBMCs, sampled about 41 days after the first yellow fever vaccination. This chain links TRBV5-4 with TRBJ2-5; D perhaps matches TRBD2 (5 bases). CDR3 sequence (DNA): TGTGCCAGCAGCTCGGCCGGGGATCAAGAGACCCAGTACTTC. This encodes CASSSAGDQETQYF.